This TCR beta chain came from a study of OX40 agonist ivuxolimab in advanced cancers. About the study: Participants, 80% to 90% male, averaged approximately 65 years of age, ranging from about 23 to 85.

The CDR3 runs to 13 residues. V was trimmed by 5 bases and J by 2 bases, leaving 10 bases between them. Germline values: CDR1 GTSNPN, CDR2 SVGIG (reference sequence). The table came from immunoSEQ multiplex PCR; TCRdb's copy has only in-frame clones and leaves some out. This table has approximately 66,000 clones, 85% appearing once. General study findings and limits: More expanded clones were found, on average, in CD8+ than in CD4+ T cells. Clonal expansion was seen in CD4+ and CD8+ blood T cells by week 6 at 0.1 to 3.0 mg/kg.

Collection of blood occurred at baseline, at cycle 4 day 1, and at cycle 7 day 1. Comments on this clone: Its antigen is still unknown.

The clonotype originates from an adult with an advanced solid tumor such as melanoma, head and neck, liver or kidney cancer. The specimen was CD4+ or CD8+ T cells sorted from blood, collected in a trial of the OX40 agonist ivuxolimab. J is TRBJ1-5 and V is TRBV30; D not resolved. CDR3 protein: CAWAFGRNQPQHF. The CDR3 DNA follows: TGTGCCTGGGCGTTCGGGCGCAATCAGCCCCAGCATTTT.